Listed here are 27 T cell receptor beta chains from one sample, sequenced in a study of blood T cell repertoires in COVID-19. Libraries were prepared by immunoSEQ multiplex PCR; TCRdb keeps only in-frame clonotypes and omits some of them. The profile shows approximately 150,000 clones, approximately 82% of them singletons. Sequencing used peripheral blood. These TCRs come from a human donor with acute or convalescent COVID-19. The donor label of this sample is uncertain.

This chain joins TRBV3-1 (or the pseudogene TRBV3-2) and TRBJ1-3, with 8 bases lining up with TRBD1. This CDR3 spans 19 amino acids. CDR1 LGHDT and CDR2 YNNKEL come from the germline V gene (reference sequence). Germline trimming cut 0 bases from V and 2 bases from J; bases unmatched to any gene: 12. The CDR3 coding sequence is TGTGCCAGCAGCCAAGATGCTAAAGTGGGCAGGGGGCCTGGAAACACCATATATTTT. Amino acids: CASSQDAKVGRGPGNTIYF.

In nucleotides, the CDR3 is TGCAGCGTTGGGCCGGAGGGGGGGGCAACAGATACGCAGTATTTT. Encoded protein: CSVGPEGGATDTQYF. The gene calls are TRBV29-1 and TRBJ2-3; possibly TRBD2 for D (7 bases). CDR1 SQVTM and CDR2 ANQGSEA come from the germline V gene. Trimming took off 4 bases at V and 3 bases at J, with 17 bases between the two ends. CDR3 length: 15 amino acids.

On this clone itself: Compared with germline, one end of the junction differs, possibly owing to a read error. This chain's CDR3 is CASLAGGRGLF. CDR3 DNA sequence: TGTGCCAGCCTAGCGGGGGGAAGAGGCCTCTTC. The chain is built from TRBV2 and TRBJ2-1; 11 bases line up with TRBD2. CDR1 is SNHLY, CDR2 FYNNEI, per germline. The CDR3 covers 11 residues.

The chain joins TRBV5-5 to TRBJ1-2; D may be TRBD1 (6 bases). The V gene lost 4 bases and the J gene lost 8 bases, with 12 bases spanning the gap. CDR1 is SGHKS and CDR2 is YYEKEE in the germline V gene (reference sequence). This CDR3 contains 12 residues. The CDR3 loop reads CASSRDRIGYTF. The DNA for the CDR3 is TGTGCCAGCAGCCGAGACAGGATCGGCTACACCTTC.

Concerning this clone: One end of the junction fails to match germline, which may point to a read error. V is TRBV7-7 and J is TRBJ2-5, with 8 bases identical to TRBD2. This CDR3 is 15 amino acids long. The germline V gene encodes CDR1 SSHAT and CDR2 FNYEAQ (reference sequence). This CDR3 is CASSPGGGTLRTQYF. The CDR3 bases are TGTGCTAGCAGCCCCGGGGGGGGTACGCTCCGGACCCAGTACTTC.

The CDR3, as DNA: TGTGCCAGTAAGGACAGCCTTTGGAACACCATATATTTT. It specifies CASKDSLWNTIYF. This chain uses TRBV19 with TRBJ1-3; a possible D gene is TRBD1 (6 bases). This CDR3 has 13 amino acids. The V end was cut by 7 bases, the J end by 7 bases, with 14 bases between. The V gene's germline CDR1 is LNHDA and CDR2 SQIVND (reference sequence). Combining the CDR3 with reference TRBV19 and TRBJ1-3 gives the whole variable domain DGGITQSPKYLFRKEGQNVTLSCEQNLNHDAMYWYRQDPGQGLRLIYYSQIVNDFQKGDIAEGYSVSREKKESFPLTVTSAQKNPTAFYLCASKDSLWNTIYFGEGSWLTVV.

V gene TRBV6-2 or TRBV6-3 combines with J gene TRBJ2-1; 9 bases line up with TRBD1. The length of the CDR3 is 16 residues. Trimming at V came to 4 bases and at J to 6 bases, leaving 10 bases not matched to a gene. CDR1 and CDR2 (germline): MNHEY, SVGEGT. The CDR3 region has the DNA TGTGCCAGCAGTTCCCGAGGGACAGGGAGGGGCAATGAGCAGTTCTTC. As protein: CASSSRGTGRGNEQFF.

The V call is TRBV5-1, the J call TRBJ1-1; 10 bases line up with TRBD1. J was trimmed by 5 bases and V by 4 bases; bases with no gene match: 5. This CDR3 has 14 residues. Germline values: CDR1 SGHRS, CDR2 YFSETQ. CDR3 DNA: TGCGCCAGCAGCCCCGAGGGACAGGGGACTGAAGCTTTCTTT. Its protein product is CASSPEGQGTEAFF.

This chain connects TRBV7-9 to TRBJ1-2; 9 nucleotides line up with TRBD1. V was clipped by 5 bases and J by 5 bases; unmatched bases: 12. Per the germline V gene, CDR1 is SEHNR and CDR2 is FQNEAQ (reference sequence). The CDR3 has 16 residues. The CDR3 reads CASSTPPTGGGYGYTF. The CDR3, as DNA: TGTGCCAGCAGCACCCCCCCGACAGGGGGAGGATATGGCTACACCTTC.

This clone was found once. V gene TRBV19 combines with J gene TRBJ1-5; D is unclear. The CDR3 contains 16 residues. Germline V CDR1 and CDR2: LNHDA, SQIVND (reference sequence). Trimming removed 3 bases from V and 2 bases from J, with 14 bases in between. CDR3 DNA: TGTGCCAGTAGTATTGTTCCAGCGGAGGGCAATCAGCCCCAGCATTTT. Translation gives CASSIVPAEGNQPQHF.

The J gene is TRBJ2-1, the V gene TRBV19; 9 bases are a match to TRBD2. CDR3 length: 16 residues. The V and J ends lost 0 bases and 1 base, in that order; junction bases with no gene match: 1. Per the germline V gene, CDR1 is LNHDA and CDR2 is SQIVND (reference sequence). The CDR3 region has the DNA TGTGCCAGTAGTATAGATCTAGCGGGGTCCTACAATGAGCAGTTCTTC. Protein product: CASSIDLAGSYNEQFF.

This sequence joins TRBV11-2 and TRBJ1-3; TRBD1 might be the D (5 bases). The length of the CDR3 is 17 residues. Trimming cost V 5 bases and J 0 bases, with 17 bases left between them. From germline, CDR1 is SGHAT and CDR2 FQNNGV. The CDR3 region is CASSHSQQELSGNTIYF. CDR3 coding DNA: TGTGCCAGCAGCCACTCCCAACAGGAGCTCTCTGGAAACACCATATATTTT.

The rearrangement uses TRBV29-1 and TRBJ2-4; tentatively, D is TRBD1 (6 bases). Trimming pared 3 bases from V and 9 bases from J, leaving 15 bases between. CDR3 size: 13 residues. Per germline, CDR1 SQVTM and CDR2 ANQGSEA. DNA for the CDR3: TGCAGCGTTGAGGTACAGGGTCTTAGCATTCAGTACTTC. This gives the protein CSVEVQGLSIQYF.

The DNA of the CDR3 is TGTGCCAGCCGGGCACAGGGTGGCTATGGCTACACCTTC. The encoded protein is CASRAQGGYGYTF. V is TRBV5-6 and J is TRBJ1-2, with D maybe TRBD1 (6 bases). The V and J ends lost 7 bases and 4 bases respectively, with 14 bases between them. The CDR3 totals 13 residues. CDR1 and CDR2 (germline): SGHDT, YYEEEE.

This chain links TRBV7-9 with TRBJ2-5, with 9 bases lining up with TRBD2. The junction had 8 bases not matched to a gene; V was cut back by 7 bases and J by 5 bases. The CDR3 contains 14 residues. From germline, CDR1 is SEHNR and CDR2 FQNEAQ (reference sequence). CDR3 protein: CASTKRGEWETQYF. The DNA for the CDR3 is TGTGCCAGCACCAAGCGGGGGGAATGGGAGACCCAGTACTTC.

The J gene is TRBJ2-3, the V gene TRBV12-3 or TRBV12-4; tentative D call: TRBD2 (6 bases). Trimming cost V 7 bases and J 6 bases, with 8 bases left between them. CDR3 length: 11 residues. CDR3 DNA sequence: TGTGCCAGCACTCGGGGGGATACGCAGTATTTT. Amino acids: CASTRGDTQYF.

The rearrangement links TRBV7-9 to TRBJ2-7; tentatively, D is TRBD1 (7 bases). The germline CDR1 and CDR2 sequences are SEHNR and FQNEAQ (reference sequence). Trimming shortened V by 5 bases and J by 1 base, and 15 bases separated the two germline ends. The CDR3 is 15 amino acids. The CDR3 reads CASSLGQAGSYEQYF. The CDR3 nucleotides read TGTGCCAGCAGCCTCGGACAGGCGGGATCCTACGAGCAGTACTTC.

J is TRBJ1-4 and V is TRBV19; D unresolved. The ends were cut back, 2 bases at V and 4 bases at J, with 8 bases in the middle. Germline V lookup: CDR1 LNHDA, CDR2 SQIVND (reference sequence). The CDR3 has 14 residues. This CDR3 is CASSIPGLNEKLFF. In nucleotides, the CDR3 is TGTGCCAGTAGTATACCTGGGCTTAATGAAAAACTGTTTTTT.

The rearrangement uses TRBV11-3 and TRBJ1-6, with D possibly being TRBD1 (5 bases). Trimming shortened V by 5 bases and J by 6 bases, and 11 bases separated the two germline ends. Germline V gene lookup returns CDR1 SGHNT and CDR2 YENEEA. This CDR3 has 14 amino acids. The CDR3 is CASSEGLPNSPLHF. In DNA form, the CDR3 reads TGTGCCAGCAGCGAGGGACTGCCTAATTCACCCCTCCACTTT.

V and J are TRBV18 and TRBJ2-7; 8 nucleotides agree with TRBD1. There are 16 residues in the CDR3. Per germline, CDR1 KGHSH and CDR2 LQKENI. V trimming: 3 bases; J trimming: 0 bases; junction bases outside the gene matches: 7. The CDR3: CASSPPDRASSYEQYF. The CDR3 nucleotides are TGTGCCAGCTCACCCCCGGACAGGGCCAGCTCCTACGAGCAGTACTTC.

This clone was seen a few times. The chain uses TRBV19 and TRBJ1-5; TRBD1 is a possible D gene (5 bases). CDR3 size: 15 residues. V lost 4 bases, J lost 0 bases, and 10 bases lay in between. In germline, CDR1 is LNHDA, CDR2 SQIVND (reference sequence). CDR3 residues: CASSRADNSNQPQHF. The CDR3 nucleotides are TGTGCCAGTAGTAGGGCGGACAATAGCAATCAGCCCCAGCATTTT. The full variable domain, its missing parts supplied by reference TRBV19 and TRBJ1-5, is DGGITQSPKYLFRKEGQNVTLSCEQNLNHDAMYWYRQDPGQGLRLIYYSQIVNDFQKGDIAEGYSVSREKKESFPLTVTSAQKNPTAFYLCASSRADNSNQPQHFGDGTRLSIL.

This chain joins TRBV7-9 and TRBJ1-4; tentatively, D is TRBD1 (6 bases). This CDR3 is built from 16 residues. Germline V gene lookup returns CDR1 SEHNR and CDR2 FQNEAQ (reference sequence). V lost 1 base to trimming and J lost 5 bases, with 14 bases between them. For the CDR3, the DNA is TGTGCCAGCAGCTTAGATCGACAGGTGCCAAATGAAAAACTGTTTTTT. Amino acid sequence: CASSLDRQVPNEKLFF.

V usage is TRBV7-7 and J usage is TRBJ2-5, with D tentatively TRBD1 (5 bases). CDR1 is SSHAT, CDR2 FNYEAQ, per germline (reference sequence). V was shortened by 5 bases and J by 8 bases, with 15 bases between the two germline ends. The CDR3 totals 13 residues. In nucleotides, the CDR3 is TGTGCCAGCAGCCCCAATGGGGCCACCACCCAGTACTTC. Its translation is CASSPNGATTQYF. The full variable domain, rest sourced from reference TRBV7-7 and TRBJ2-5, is GAGVSQSPRYKVTKRGQDVTLRCDPISSHATLYWYQQALGQGPEFLTYFNYEAQPDKSGLPSDRFSAERPEGSISTLTIQRTEQRDSAMYRCASSPNGATTQYFGPGTRLLVL.

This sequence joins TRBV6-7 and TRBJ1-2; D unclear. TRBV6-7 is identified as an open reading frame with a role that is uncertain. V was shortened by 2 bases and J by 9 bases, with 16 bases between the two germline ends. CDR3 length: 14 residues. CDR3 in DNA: TGTGCCAGCAGTTACGGAGCCCGCAGAGATAGCTACACCTTC. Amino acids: CASSYGARRDSYTF.

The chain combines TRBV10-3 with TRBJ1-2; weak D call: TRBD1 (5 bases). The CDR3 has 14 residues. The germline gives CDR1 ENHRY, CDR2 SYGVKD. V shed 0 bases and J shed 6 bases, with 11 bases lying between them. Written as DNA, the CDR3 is TGTGCCATCAGTGAGTCTGGGGGACTGGATGGCTACACCTTC. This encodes CAISESGGLDGYTF.

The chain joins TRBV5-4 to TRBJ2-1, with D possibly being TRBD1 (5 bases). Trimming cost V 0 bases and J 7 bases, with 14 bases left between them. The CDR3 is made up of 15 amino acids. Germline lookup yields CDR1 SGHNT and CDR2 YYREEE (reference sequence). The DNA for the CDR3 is TGTGCCAGCAGCTTGGGGAGTTCCAGGGTGAATGAGCAGTTCTTC. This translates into CASSLGSSRVNEQFF.

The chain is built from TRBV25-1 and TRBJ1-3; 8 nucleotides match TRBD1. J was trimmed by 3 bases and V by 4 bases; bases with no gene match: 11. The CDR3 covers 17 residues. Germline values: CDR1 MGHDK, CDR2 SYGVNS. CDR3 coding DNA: TGTGCCAGCAGTGCATTCTCCGGGACAGGTTATGGAAACACCATATATTTT. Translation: CASSAFSGTGYGNTIYF.